A selection of T cell receptor beta chains follows, all from one sample in a study of radiotherapy plus CTLA-4 blockade in lung cancer. Sequencing used immunoSEQ multiplex PCR; TCRdb keeps in-frame clones, though not all of them. Of 60,000 to 65,000 clones in the sample, approximately 80% are singletons; the top ten hold about 4.5%. The sample consisted of peripheral blood, taken from a patient treated with radiotherapy plus ipilimumab. The receptors derive from a human donor with non-small cell lung cancer who had a complete response to radiotherapy plus ipilimumab. The CDR3 runs from the conserved cysteine through the conserved F or W. Each record gives: V gene, J gene, clone size, D gene, CDR3 DNA, CDR3 protein. D genes are given only for firm matches. The size field is filled for only some rows; it gives once, few, many or a size class.

>TRBV6-5|TRBJ2-1|NA|TRBD1
TGTGCCAGCAGTTATTCTGACAGGGGGCCCAATGAGCAGTTCTTC
CASSYSDRGPNEQFF
>TRBV19|TRBJ1-3|NA|NA
TGTGCCAGTAGTTTCGGGACTTCTGGAAACACCATATATTTT
CASSFGTSGNTIYF
>TRBV4-1|TRBJ2-2|few|TRBD2
TGCGCCAGCAGACCACGGGGGGCCGGGGAGCTGTTTTTT
CASRPRGAGELFF
>TRBV2|TRBJ2-1|NA|NA
TGTGCCAGCAGTGAAGAAGGTCCCCCGTTCTTC
CASSEEGPPFF
>TRBV2|TRBJ2-6|once|NA
TGTGCCAGCAGCTGGACAGTTTACAACTCTGGGGCCAACGTCCTGACTTTC
CASSWTVYNSGANVLTF
>TRBV7-9|TRBJ1-1|NA|NA
TGTGCCAGCAGCTTAGTCCAGAACACTGAAGCTTTCTTT
CASSLVQNTEAFF
>TRBV9|TRBJ2-1|NA|TRBD1
TGTGCCAGCAGCGTCCGGGACAGGGTCCTCAATGAGCAGTTCTTC
CASSVRDRVLNEQFF
>TRBV19|TRBJ2-3|NA|TRBD1
TGTGCCAGTAGTATAGATGGGGGACAGGGCGGCACAGATACGCAGTATTTT
CASSIDGGQGGTDTQYF
>TRBV7-2|TRBJ1-5|NA|NA
TGTGCCAGCAGTATGCAGGGGCTCCACAATCAGCCCCAGCATTTT
CASSMQGLHNQPQHF
>TRBV29-1|TRBJ1-2|NA|NA
TGCAGCGTTGAAGGGGGACTCCGGGGCTACACCTTC
CSVEGGLRGYTF
>TRBV7-2|TRBJ2-1|NA|TRBD1
TGTGCCAGCAGTAGGATGACAGGGGTGAGAGGCAATGAGCAGTTCTTC
CASSRMTGVRGNEQFF
>TRBV5-1|TRBJ2-7|NA|NA
TGCGCCAGCAGCTTGGAAGGCCTTAACTACGAGCAGTACTTC
CASSLEGLNYEQYF
>TRBV5-1|TRBJ1-3|NA|NA
TGCGCCAGCAGCACTACGGACAGCTCTGGAAACACCATATATTTT
CASSTTDSSGNTIYF
>TRBV11-3|TRBJ2-3|NA|NA
TGTGCCAGCAGCTTAGACGGCTCGGATACGCAGTATTTT
CASSLDGSDTQYF
>TRBV7-2|TRBJ1-5|NA|NA
TGTGCCAGCAGCTCGGAAACAGGGTGGTCGAGTCAGCCCCAGCATTTT
CASSSETGWSSQPQHF
>TRBV6-5|TRBJ1-1|NA|NA
TGTGCCAGCAGTTCCGGGAGGGGGAGAACTGAAGCTTTCTTT
CASSSGRGRTEAFF
>TRBV7-2|TRBJ2-4|NA|NA
TGTGCCAGCAGCGTCAGGGCAGGGGAAAACATTCAGTACTTC
CASSVRAGENIQYF
>TRBV6-1|TRBJ2-1|NA|TRBD1
TGTGCCAGCAGTGGGGGACAGGGTGTTTTCTACAATGAGCAGTTCTTC
CASSGGQGVFYNEQFF
>TRBV11-2|TRBJ2-1|NA|TRBD2
TGTGCCAGCAGCTGGGGACTAGCGGGAGAGTACAATGAGCAGTTCTTC
CASSWGLAGEYNEQFF
>TRBV5-1|TRBJ2-7|NA|NA
TGCGCCAGCAGCCCGTCGACAGGATCCTACGAGCAGTACTTC
CASSPSTGSYEQYF
>TRBV30|TRBJ2-1|NA|TRBD2
TGTGCCTGGAGCTTTAGCGGGGGGGCCTATGAGCAGTTCTTC
CAWSFSGGAYEQFF
>TRBV6-4|TRBJ1-2|NA|NA
TGTGCTATACTTAACCCAGGAGGCAGTCACTATGGCTACACCTTC
CAILNPGGSHYGYTF